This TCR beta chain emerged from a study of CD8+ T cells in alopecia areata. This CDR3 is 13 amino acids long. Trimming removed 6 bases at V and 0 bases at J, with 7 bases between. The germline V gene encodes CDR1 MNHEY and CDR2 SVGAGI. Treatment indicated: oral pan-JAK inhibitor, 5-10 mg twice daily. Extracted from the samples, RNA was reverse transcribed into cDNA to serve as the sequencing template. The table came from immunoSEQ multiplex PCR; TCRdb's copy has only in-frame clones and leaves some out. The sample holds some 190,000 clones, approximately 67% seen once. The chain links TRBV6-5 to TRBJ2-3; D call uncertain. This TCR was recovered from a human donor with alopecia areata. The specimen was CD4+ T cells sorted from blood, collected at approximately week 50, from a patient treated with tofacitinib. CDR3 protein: CASRPPSTDTQYF. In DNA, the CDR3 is TGTGCCAGCAGGCCACCGAGCACAGATACGCAGTATTTT.